This T cell receptor (beta chain) was found in a study of tumor-infiltrating lymphocytes in primary liver carcinoma. The germline gives CDR1 LGHNA, CDR2 YSLEER. Ends included, the CDR3 has 13 residues. This clonotype was counted a single time. The CDR3 ends on some other residue instead of the conserved phenylalanine or tryptophan, so this is likely a read error. No DNA is shown, since the ends of the CDR3 on it are uncertain; the CDR3 is the one TCRdb lists. Unsorted bulk tissue (roughly 17-32 mg) underwent RNA and DNA co-extraction. With around 450 ng total RNA as template and a constant-region primer, TCR beta cDNA was made. Three nested multiplex PCR rounds, a slightly modified ARM-PCR, produced the libraries for TCR beta. TRBV1-TRBV30 forward primers and a C-beta reverse primer were used in the first two PCR rounds, which each ran for around 11 cycles. TCRdb analysed the multiplex PCR reads with MiXCR anew, one entry per CDR3 protein. Of tens of thousands of distinct CDR3 sequences in the sample, around 71% are singletons; the top ten hold 30% to 40%.

The origin of this receptor is a woman in her thirties with primary liver carcinoma and hepatitis B virus infection. The V call is TRBV4-3, the J call TRBJ1-2. Material: liver tumor tissue from sampling region 3. Subset noted: tumor region T3, left-lateral pole. CDR3 protein: CASSQEPDYGYTL.